What follows are 19 T cell receptor beta chains derived from one specimen sequenced in a study of CD8 T cells in ankylosing spondylitis. TCRdb reanalysed the 5' RACE reads using MiXCR and keeps one entry per CDR3 protein. The sample lists over 150,000 distinct CDR3 sequences, 15% to 20% occurring once. Sequenced material: blood, either unsorted or a sorted T cell fraction (not recorded which). These receptors originate from a male donor aged 10 to 35 with ankylosing spondylitis or in good health (not recorded which).

This clonotype was picked up many times. The chain links TRBV5-6 to TRBJ2-3; 9 bases fit TRBD2. The germline gives CDR1 SGHDT, CDR2 YYEEEE. V lost 4 bases and J lost 8; bases outside the gene matches: 17. The CDR3 has 17 residues. In nucleotides, the CDR3 is TGTGCCAGCAGCGACGGCATGGCGGGAGGGCCGGGAGGTACGCAGTATTTT. Its translation: CASSDGMAGGPGGTQYF. The complete variable domain, with remaining parts taken from reference TRBV5-6 and TRBJ2-3, reads DAGVTQSPTHLIKTRGQQVTLRCSPKSGHDTVSWYQQALGQGPQFIFQYYEEEERQRGNFPDRFSGHQFPNYSSELNVNALLLGDSALYLCASSDGMAGGPGGTQYFGPGTRLTVL.

J is TRBJ2-1 and V is TRBV27; the match to TRBD2 covers 7 bases. Germline V CDR1 and CDR2: MNHEY, SMNVEV (reference sequence). The CDR3 consists of 15 residues. Trimming at V came to 6 bases and at J to 0 bases, leaving 5 bases not matched to a gene. CDR3 amino acids: CASRGREHSYNEQFF. Written as DNA, the CDR3 is TGTGCCAGCAGGGGGCGGGAGCACTCCTACAATGAGCAGTTCTTC.

The chain links TRBV12-3 or TRBV12-4 to TRBJ2-1; D is perhaps TRBD2 (6 bases). The V end lost 6 bases, the J end lost 10 bases, and 13 bases lay between the germline ends. This CDR3 spans 12 amino acids. The DNA of the CDR3 is TGTGCCAGCAGCACCTCTCGGGGGGAGCAGTTCTTC. Translating gives CASSTSRGEQFF.

This clonotype was seen repeatedly, ten times or more. The rearrangement links TRBV9 to TRBJ2-1, with TRBD1 matching 11 bases. V was pared by 6 bases and J by 4 bases, with 6 bases of the junction left unmatched. CDR1 and CDR2 (germline): SGDLS, YYNGEE. The length of the CDR3 is 15 residues. CDR3 bases: TGTGCCAGCAATTCCGGGACAGGGGGTTACAATGAGCAGTTCTTC. Translated, it gives CASNSGTGGYNEQFF.

This clonotype was counted at least ten times. The chain employs TRBV25-1 and TRBJ2-2, with D perhaps TRBD1 (6 bases). The CDR3 extends over 15 amino acids. Trimming took 4 bases from V and 0 from J, leaving 9 bases between them. From germline, CDR1 is MGHDK and CDR2 SYGVNS. The CDR3 bases are TGTGCCAGCAGTGGACAGGTTACGAACACCGGGGAGCTGTTTTTT. This sequence encodes CASSGQVTNTGELFF.

In its sample, this clonotype was seen many times. At one of its ends the junction is not consistent with the germline gene, which may arise from a read error. V usage is TRBV20-1 and J usage is TRBJ2-7; TRBD2 matches 10 bases. The CDR3 is made up of 14 amino acids. Germline CDR1 and CDR2: DFQATT and SNEGSKA (reference sequence). CDR3 sequence (DNA): TGCAGTGCGAAAACTAGCGGGAACTCCTACGAGCAGCACTTC. This sequence encodes CSAKTSGNSYEQHF.

In its sample, this clonotype was seen many times. This chain uses TRBV30 with TRBJ2-2; 10 positions agree with TRBD1. CDR1 GTSNPN and CDR2 SVGIG come from the germline V gene (reference sequence). Trimming cost V 1 base and J 6 bases; bases outside gene matches: 2. The CDR3 has 14 residues. The CDR3 spells CAWSAGQGSGELFF. DNA for the CDR3: TGTGCCTGGAGTGCGGGACAGGGGTCCGGGGAGCTGTTTTTT.

The genes are TRBV2 and TRBJ2-7; TRBD2 matches at 7 bases. Germline loops: CDR1 SNHLY, CDR2 FYNNEI. The V gene end was trimmed by 6 bases and the J gene end by 5 bases; junction bases not matched to a gene: 10. This CDR3 has 14 amino acids. The CDR3 DNA reads as TGTGCCAGCAGGGTTGAACTAGCGACGGACGAGCAGTACTTC. This encodes CASRVELATDEQYF. The whole variable domain, remainder taken from reference TRBV2 and TRBJ2-7, is EPEVTQTPSHQVTQMGQEVILRCVPISNHLYFYWYRQILGQKVEFLVSFYNNEISEKSEIFDDQFSVERPDGSNFTLKIRSTKLEDSAMYFCASRVELATDEQYFGPGTRLTVT.

The chain uses TRBV18 and TRBJ2-2; D not certain. CDR1 and CDR2 (germline): KGHSH, LQKENI. The CDR3 spans 15 residues. Trimming removed 0 bases from V and 4 bases from J, with 9 bases in between. CDR3 nucleotides: TGTGCCAGCTCACCACCTGATCGGATCACCGGGGAGCTGTTTTTT. Encoded protein: CASSPPDRITGELFF.

The J gene is TRBJ2-7, the V gene TRBV19; 9 positions agree with TRBD2. The germline V gene encodes CDR1 LNHDA and CDR2 SQIVND (reference sequence). V lost 1 base and J lost 5; bases outside the gene matches: 6. The CDR3 contains 15 residues. The CDR3 DNA follows: TGTGCCAGTAGTATAGTAGGAGCGGGAGGAAACGAGCAGTACTTC. Translated, it gives CASSIVGAGGNEQYF.

This clonotype appeared many times. The chain employs TRBV6-1 and TRBJ2-3; 8 bases are a match to TRBD2. The CDR3 spans 16 residues. CDR1 is MNHNS and CDR2 is SASEGT in the germline V gene. V shed 8 bases, J shed 1 base, and the junction held 11 bases outside the gene matches. The CDR3 nucleotides read TGTGCCAGCCCCAGGGAAGCGGGAGTAGGCACAGATACGCAGTATTTT. This encodes CASPREAGVGTDTQYF.

J is TRBJ2-1 and V is TRBV7-6; tentatively, D is TRBD2 (6 bases). The germline V gene has CDR1 SGHVS and CDR2 FNYEAQ. The V gene lost 2 bases and the J gene lost 9 bases, with 11 bases spanning the gap. The CDR3 runs to 13 residues. The chain's CDR3 is CASSLRLVSEQFF. For the CDR3, the DNA is TGTGCCAGCAGCTTACGACTAGTCTCTGAGCAGTTCTTC.

This clonotype was observed once. V gene TRBV29-1 combines with J gene TRBJ2-3; D uncertain. Germline V lookup: CDR1 SQVTM, CDR2 ANQGSEA. CDR3 size: 12 residues. Trimming cost V 4 bases and J 8 bases, with 13 bases left between them. The CDR3 DNA is TGCAGCGTTGTGGCAACGGGCGGTACGCAGTATTTT. This encodes CSVVATGGTQYF.

This clonotype was observed at least ten times. The rearrangement uses TRBV5-1 and TRBJ1-1; D call uncertain. CDR3 length equals 13 residues. The ends were cut back, 4 bases at V and 0 bases at J, with 7 bases in the middle. Germline loops: CDR1 SGHRS, CDR2 YFSETQ. CDR3 loop: CASSPYVNTEAFF. The CDR3 bases are TGCGCCAGCAGCCCTTACGTGAACACTGAAGCTTTCTTT.

The chain links TRBV20-1 to TRBJ2-1; D assignment may be TRBD1 or TRBD2 (5 bases each). From germline, CDR1 is DFQATT and CDR2 SNEGSKA (reference sequence). CDR3 length equals 11 residues. V gave up 4 bases and J gave up 8 bases, with 9 bases separating them. The CDR3 sequence is CSAIRGYEQFF. The CDR3, as DNA: TGCAGTGCTATCCGGGGCTATGAGCAGTTCTTC.

The CDR3 DNA is TGTGCCAGCAGCTTGGGAGACCGGGACAGGGGAACTTGGTACTTC. It encodes CASSLGDRDRGTWYF. The chain uses TRBV7-9 and TRBJ2-4; 10 bases fit TRBD1. CDR3 size: 15 residues. V was pared by 3 bases and J by 15 bases, with 14 bases of the junction left unmatched. Germline CDR1 and CDR2: SEHNR and FQNEAQ (reference sequence).

This clonotype was counted many times. The rearrangement uses TRBV20-1 and TRBJ1-2; tentative D call: TRBD1 (5 bases). Germline V CDR1 and CDR2: DFQATT, SNEGSKA (reference sequence). Deletions cut 2 bases from V and 3 bases from J, with 10 bases between. CDR3 length: 13 residues. The CDR3 sequence: CSARRQGDYGYTF. CDR3 bases: TGCAGTGCTAGACGTCAGGGTGACTATGGCTACACCTTC.

This clonotype was found many times. This chain joins TRBV7-6 and TRBJ2-3; a weak D match, TRBD2 (6 bases). The CDR3 loop spans 17 amino acids. V was clipped by 0 bases and J by 1 base, with 14 bases between them. Germline V gene sequence: CDR1 SGHVS, CDR2 FNYEAQ. The CDR3 protein is CASSLALLRDGTDTQYF. The CDR3 coding sequence is TGTGCCAGCAGCTTAGCGCTTTTGCGGGATGGCACAGATACGCAGTATTTT.

This clonotype was detected many times. The V call is TRBV3-1, the J call TRBJ2-1, with 11 bases aligning to TRBD2. Per the germline V gene, CDR1 is LGHDT and CDR2 is YNNKEL (reference sequence). The CDR3 is made up of 15 amino acids. After removal of 5 bases from V and 6 bases from J, the junction contained 6 bases not matched to a gene. The DNA of the CDR3 is TGTGCCAGCAGCTACACCGGGACTAGCGGCAATGAGCAGTTCTTC. Translating gives CASSYTGTSGNEQFF.